A single sample gave rise to the 10 T cell receptor beta chains below, sequenced in a study of T-cell reconstitution after alpha-beta-depleted transplantation in children (dated by TCRdb to the mid-2010s). Libraries were made using PCR. Sequencing instrument: Illumina HiSeq 2500. TCR libraries were prepared with molecular barcoding, using unique molecular identifiers to normalize TCRbeta repertoire quantification. Through fastp at Q25 and MiXCR, TCRdb rebuilt clones from the public reads, retaining in-frame beta chains. Rows are combined by CDR3 protein, so each entry shows the most common genes and DNA. Present in this sample are about 980,000 distinct CDR3 sequences, under 30% of which were seen just once. Roughly 30% of the sample lies in the top ten. The treatment or condition label of this sample denotes: allogeneic hematopoietic cell transplantation with graft depleted of TCRalphabeta T cells and CD19 B cells.

This material consisted of PBMCs, mostly from graft donor cells, taken 360 days after TCRalphabeta/CD19-depleted stem cell transplant. The receptors shown here come from a boy under two years old who had a stem cell transplant for SCID, so the T cells may come from the graft donor.

V usage is TRBV19 and J usage is TRBJ1-3; no clear D gene. Deletions cut 3 bases from V and 4 bases from J, with 10 bases between. The CDR3 extends over 14 amino acids. CDR1 is LNHDA, CDR2 SQIVND, per germline (reference sequence). The CDR3, as DNA: TGTGCCAGTAGTATTCTTGTCGAAGGAAACACCATATATTTT. Its translation: CASSILVEGNTIYF.

The rearrangement links TRBV5-4 to TRBJ2-2; D is uncertain. CDR3 length equals 15 residues. V was trimmed by 3 bases and J by 0 bases, leaving 9 bases between them. Germline loops: CDR1 SGHNT, CDR2 YYREEE (reference sequence). The CDR3 reads CASSCGLSNTGELFF. The DNA for the CDR3 is TGTGCCAGCAGCTGCGGCCTTTCGAACACCGGGGAGCTGTTTTTT.

This chain uses TRBV7-2 with TRBJ2-5; tentative D call: TRBD2 (7 bases). Trimming took off 1 base at V and 5 bases at J, with 17 bases between the two ends. CDR3 length: 16 residues. Looked up from germline, CDR1 is SGHTA and CDR2 is FQGNSA. As DNA, the CDR3 is TGTGCCAGCAGCTTAGGGGGTGGGGGGGCCTGGGAGACCCAGTACTTC. This translates into CASSLGGGGAWETQYF.

The V call is TRBV10-1, the J call TRBJ2-7; perhaps TRBD1 as D (5 bases). V lost 6 bases to trimming and J lost 10 bases, with 19 bases between them. CDR1 and CDR2 from the germline V gene are WNHNN and SYGVQD (reference sequence). This CDR3 is built from 13 residues. CDR3 residues: CASSEQKGRVQYF. The CDR3 DNA is TGCGCCAGCAGCGAGCAAAAGGGCAGGGTACAGTACTTC.

This clonotype has at least ten counts. The chain links TRBV29-1 to TRBJ1-3; no reliable D call. V lost 0 bases and J lost 0, with 9 bases in between. CDR1 is SQVTM and CDR2 is ANQGSEA in the germline V gene. CDR3 length: 15 amino acids. CDR3 region: CSVEDLPISGNTIYF. The CDR3 DNA reads TGCAGCGTTGAAGATTTACCGATCTCTGGAAACACCATATATTTT. The whole variable domain, filled in from reference TRBV29-1 and TRBJ1-3, reads SAVISQKPSRDICQRGTSLTIQCQVDSQVTMMFWYRQQPGQSLTLIATANQGSEATYESGFVIDKFPISRPNLTFSTLTVSNMSPEDSSIYLCSVEDLPISGNTIYFGEGSWLTVV.

This clonotype was seen a few times. The chain recombines TRBV11-1 with TRBJ2-1, with D possibly matching TRBD2 (5 bases). Trimming took 0 bases from V and 1 from J, leaving 16 bases between them. The CDR3 covers 18 residues. The V gene's germline CDR1 is SGHAT and CDR2 FQDESV (reference sequence). This CDR3 is CASSLALVRTGSYNEQFF. The CDR3 nucleotides are TGTGCCAGCAGCTTAGCGCTTGTCAGGACGGGATCCTACAATGAGCAGTTCTTC.

The V call is TRBV24-1, the J call TRBJ2-5, with D possibly being TRBD1 (6 bases). This CDR3 has 15 residues. In germline, CDR1 is KGHDR, CDR2 SFDVKD. V gave up 2 bases and J gave up 5 bases, with 14 bases separating them. The CDR3, as DNA: TGTGCCACCAGTGATTGGGGGCTTAAAGGGGAGACCCAGTACTTC. As protein: CATSDWGLKGETQYF.

The chain couples TRBV2 to TRBJ2-3; 7 bases are a match to TRBD2. The CDR3 extends over 17 amino acids. From germline, CDR1 is SNHLY and CDR2 FYNNEI. V lost 2 bases to trimming and J lost 2 bases; unmatched junction nucleotides: 10. The CDR3 nucleotides read TGTGCCAGCAGTGAACCGGCTAGCGGAGGAATCACAGATACGCAGTATTTT. Its translation: CASSEPASGGITDTQYF.

This clonotype was counted a few times. This chain joins TRBV5-1 and TRBJ2-3, with 9 bases identical to TRBD1. CDR3 length equals 16 residues. The germline V gene encodes CDR1 SGHRS and CDR2 YFSETQ. Trimming cost V 4 bases and J 5 bases; bases outside gene matches: 11. This chain's CDR3 is CASSPGTGNRLDTQYF. The CDR3 nucleotides read TGCGCCAGCAGCCCAGGGACAGGGAATAGACTAGATACGCAGTATTTT.

As for this clonotype: Its ends do not fully match the called genes, so a read error is possible. The J gene is TRBJ2-1, the V gene TRBV12-3 or TRBV12-4; 14 nucleotides align to TRBD2. The CDR3 loop spans 19 amino acids. The CDR3 DNA reads as TGTGCCAGCTGTTTAGGCGGACTAGCGGGGGGAAGCTCCTACAATGAGCAGTTCTTC. Translating gives CASCLGGLAGGSSYNEQFF.